What follows are 21 T cell receptor beta chains derived from one specimen sequenced in a study of human T cells and chemical hapten exposure. Indicated time point: pre-sensitization, week 0. The treatment here: therapeutic diphenylcyclopropenone sensitization with weekly scalp DPC. A single record per CDR3 protein comes from TCRdb applying MiXCR to the RACE reads. The sample holds 150,000 to 200,000 distinct CDR3 sequences, 25% to 30% seen once. The sample was whole blood, taken in connection with sensitization to the hapten diphenylcyclopropenone (DPC). The origin of the receptors is a woman aged 25 to 39 with alopecia areata. Some clones in this sample may be carry-over from other donors' samples.

The rearrangement joins TRBV28 to TRBJ1-2; TRBD1 is a possible D gene (6 bases). The CDR3 has 11 residues. V lost 4 bases to trimming and J lost 7 bases, with 7 bases between them. Germline-derived CDR1 and CDR2 are MDHEN and SYDVKM. The CDR3 DNA reads as TGTGCCAGCAGTTCGGGGGCTGGCTACACCTTC. This sequence encodes CASSSGAGYTF.

This clonotype has at least ten counts. J is TRBJ2-1 and V is TRBV27; D is unclear. The CDR3 runs 12 residues. The V end was cut by 1 base, the J end by 9 bases, with 7 bases between. Per the germline V gene, CDR1 is MNHEY and CDR2 is SMNVEV (reference sequence). This chain's CDR3 is CASSLFWGEQFF. CDR3 DNA sequence: TGTGCCAGCAGTTTATTTTGGGGTGAGCAGTTCTTC.

This clonotype appeared a few times. The genes are TRBV29-1 and TRBJ1-4; a possible D gene is TRBD1 (5 bases). This CDR3 contains 13 residues. Germline V gives CDR1 SQVTM, CDR2 ANQGSEA. Trimming pared 4 bases from V and 7 bases from J, leaving 13 bases between. CDR3 sequence (DNA): TGCAGCGTTGTGGGGGAAGAGCGTGAAAAACTGTTTTTT. Protein sequence: CSVVGEEREKLFF.

This clonotype came up a few times. This chain uses TRBV9 with TRBJ2-6, with a possible D match to TRBD1 (6 bases). The CDR3 is 17 residues long. Germline CDR1 reads SGDLS; CDR2 reads YYNGEE. V was shortened by 4 bases and J by 0 bases, with 14 bases between the two germline ends. CDR3 protein: CASSPGHRASGANVLTF. As DNA, the CDR3 is TGTGCCAGCAGCCCGGGACACCGTGCCTCTGGGGCCAACGTCCTGACTTTC. The full variable domain, rest sourced from reference TRBV9 and TRBJ2-6, is DSGVTQTPKHLITATGQRVTLRCSPRSGDLSVYWYQQSLDQGLQFLIQYYNGEERAKGNILERFSAQQFPDLHSELNLSSLELGDSALYFCASSPGHRASGANVLTFGAGSRLTVL.

This clonotype has more than one count but fewer than ten. The rearrangement uses TRBV20-1 and TRBJ2-7, with 7 bases identical to TRBD2. V was clipped by 4 bases and J by 5 bases; unmatched bases: 5. The CDR3 length is 12 residues. The germline gives CDR1 DFQATT, CDR2 SNEGSKA (reference sequence). CDR3 region: CSAMGGRNEQYF. DNA for the CDR3: TGCAGTGCTATGGGAGGGAGGAACGAGCAGTACTTC.

The chain links TRBV27 to TRBJ2-2; 7 nucleotides line up with TRBD1. The CDR3 covers 14 residues. Germline CDR1 MNHEY, CDR2 SMNVEV (reference sequence). The V segment lost 6 bases and the J segment 6 bases; nucleotides outside the gene matches: 7. This chain's CDR3 is CASSPDRVAGELFF. The CDR3 nucleotides read TGTGCCAGCAGCCCTGACAGGGTAGCCGGGGAGCTGTTTTTT.

This clonotype was observed a few times. This chain joins TRBV5-4 and TRBJ2-7; maybe TRBD1 (6 bases). V was trimmed by 4 bases and J by 2 bases, leaving 10 bases between them. The CDR3 length is 13 residues. Germline CDR1 and CDR2: SGHNT and YYREEE (reference sequence). The CDR3 spells CASSRDKTYEQYF. The DNA for the CDR3 is TGTGCCAGCAGCAGGGACAAGACCTACGAGCAGTACTTC.

The chain uses TRBV29-1 and TRBJ1-2, with a tentative D call TRBD1 (6 bases). The germline V and J ends were trimmed by 6 bases and 8 bases, with 13 bases remaining between them. Germline CDR1 reads SQVTM; CDR2 reads ANQGSEA. CDR3 size: 11 residues. The DNA for the CDR3 is TGCAGCGTGGGGACGGGGGGCGGCTACACCTTC. Protein sequence: CSVGTGGGYTF.

This chain joins TRBV28 and TRBJ2-7; 7 nucleotides agree with TRBD2. Trimming at V came to 4 bases and at J to 5 bases, leaving 8 bases not matched to a gene. Germline V CDR1 and CDR2: MDHEN, SYDVKM. The CDR3 covers 14 residues. This chain's CDR3 is CASSYRGSINEQYF. CDR3 DNA: TGTGCCAGCAGTTATCGCGGGAGTATCAACGAGCAGTACTTC.

The rearrangement uses TRBV6-5 and TRBJ2-7, with a tentative D call TRBD1 (6 bases). Trimming removed 5 bases from V and 2 bases from J, with 10 bases in between. The CDR3 runs to 13 residues. Germline values: CDR1 MNHEY, CDR2 SVGAGI. CDR3 sequence reads: CASSVRDTYEQYF. The DNA of the CDR3 is TGTGCCAGCAGTGTCCGGGACACCTACGAGCAGTACTTC.

This clonotype has a handful of counts. V and J are TRBV15 and TRBJ2-7; no clear D gene. The CDR3 is made up of 15 amino acids. Germline loops: CDR1 LNHNV, CDR2 YYDKDF (reference sequence). V was trimmed by 4 bases and J by 7 bases, leaving 20 bases between them. The CDR3 bases are TGTGCCACCAGCAAAACCCCCATTCCGCTGGAGGAGCAGTACTTC. Its protein product is CATSKTPIPLEEQYF.

This sequence joins TRBV7-9 and TRBJ2-1; D might be TRBD2 (6 bases). Trimming stripped 4 bases from V and 10 bases from J, with 11 bases between. From germline, CDR1 is SEHNR and CDR2 FQNEAQ (reference sequence). The CDR3 is made up of 12 amino acids. The CDR3 DNA reads TGTGCCAGCAGCTCCGGGGGAGACGAGCAGTTCTTC. It codes for CASSSGGDEQFF.

The rearrangement uses TRBV7-2 and TRBJ2-3; 8 bases are a match to TRBD2. The CDR3 length is 13 residues. With 6 bases clipped from V and 4 bases from J, the junction kept 3 bases outside the gene matches. Germline V gives CDR1 SGHTA, CDR2 FQGNSA. CDR3 coding DNA: TGTGCCAGCAGGGCGGGAGGAGCAGATACGCAGTATTTT. Amino acids: CASRAGGADTQYF.

V gene TRBV5-1 combines with J gene TRBJ1-6; 7 bases fit TRBD1. Trimming at V came to 4 bases and at J to 11 bases, leaving 12 bases not matched to a gene. Germline V lookup: CDR1 SGHRS, CDR2 YFSETQ. The CDR3 length is 15 residues. In DNA, the CDR3 is TGCGCCAGCAGCCCGGGGACAGCGCTGGGGGCACCCCTCCACTTT. This encodes CASSPGTALGAPLHF.

This sequence joins TRBV6-5 and TRBJ1-2, with 9 bases fitting TRBD1. The CDR3 covers 17 residues. The J segment lost 5 bases and the V segment lost 8 bases, leaving 18 bases of the junction unmatched. Germline CDR1 MNHEY, CDR2 SVGAGI. CDR3 DNA sequence: TGTGCCAGCTCCTACCAGAACCGGGGACAGGGCGGTTATGGCTACACCTTC. Amino acids: CASSYQNRGQGGYGYTF.

This chain joins TRBV9 and TRBJ2-1, with D tentatively TRBD2 (5 bases). Per germline, CDR1 SGDLS and CDR2 YYNGEE. V was shortened by 0 bases and J by 5 bases, with 12 bases between the two germline ends. CDR3 length: 15 residues. The CDR3 region is CASSVVGPEDNEQFF. The CDR3 nucleotides are TGTGCCAGCAGCGTAGTCGGTCCGGAGGACAATGAGCAGTTCTTC.

The genes are TRBV28 and TRBJ1-6; D uncertain. Germline V gene lookup returns CDR1 MDHEN and CDR2 SYDVKM. Trimming left V 8 bases short and J 7 bases short, with 24 bases between. CDR3 size: 17 residues. The CDR3 DNA sequence: TGTGCCAGCTATCCCGCCGGGCGGGTTGTTGGGAATTCACCCCTCCACTTT. It encodes CASYPAGRVVGNSPLHF.

V gene TRBV28 combines with J gene TRBJ2-3; TRBD2 matches at 12 bases. This CDR3 contains 15 residues. Germline V gene data show CDR1 as MDHEN and CDR2 as SYDVKM. V shed 6 bases and J 5 bases; nucleotides not matched to a gene: 6. DNA of the CDR3: TGTGCCAGCAGCCCTAGCGGGAGGGCCGGAGATACGCAGTATTTT. It specifies CASSPSGRAGDTQYF.

Note on this clonotype: Since a much larger clone is just one base distant, this may be a read error. The V and J genes are TRBV5-1 and TRBJ1-1, with D uncertain. Trimming took 4 bases from V and 3 from J, leaving 16 bases between them. The CDR3 has 15 residues. CDR1 and CDR2 (germline): SGHRS, YFSETQ. The CDR3 DNA sequence: TGCGCCAGCAGCCTTCACAACGTGGGGTACACTGAAGCTTTCTTT. Protein sequence: CASSLHNVGYTEAFF.

Only a few counts were recorded for this clonotype. V is TRBV3-1 and J is TRBJ2-2; D tentatively fits TRBD1 or TRBD2 (6 bases each). Germline V gives CDR1 LGHDT, CDR2 YNNKEL (reference sequence). CDR3 length equals 17 residues. V was pared by 2 bases and J by 6 bases, with 19 bases between. In nucleotides, the CDR3 is TGTGCCAGCAGCCAAAAAAACAGGGACTCCCCACCCGGGGAGCTGTTTTTT. As protein: CASSQKNRDSPPGELFF.

This sequence joins TRBV11-1 and TRBJ2-3; 16 bases line up with TRBD2. This CDR3 is 19 amino acids long. CDR1 and CDR2 from the germline V gene are SGHAT and FQDESV (reference sequence). J lost 1 base, V lost 5 bases, and 9 bases had no gene match. CDR3 nucleotides: TGTGCCAGCAGCAGGGGACTAGCGGGGGGGCCGATTGGCACAGATACGCAGTATTTT. It encodes CASSRGLAGGPIGTDTQYF.